This TCR beta chain appears in the sequencing data of a study of radiation and T cells in renal cell carcinoma (dated by TCRdb to about 2020). For context, the study as a whole: In total, approximately 51 samples, comprising some 25 tumors and some 27 peripheral blood samples, were subjected to TCR beta sequencing. In the 55 or so samples combined, fewer than 5 million unique CDR3 nucleotide sequences were found, encoding 2 million to 3 million unique CDR3 amino acid sequences.

V is cut back by 6 bases and J by 6 bases, with 10 bases in the junction unmatched. The CDR3 sequence holds 13 residues, the cysteine and phenylalanine included. This entry keeps only the CDR3 DNA: 39 bases, framed from base 1. According to the germline V gene, CDR1 reads SQVTM and CDR2 reads ANQGSEA. Remarks on this clone: Its antigen is not yet known. Per-base quality was not reported, and no clone a single base away is much larger than it.

The sample's time point label, in plain terms: tumor resected at nephrectomy. The sample's treatment or condition label is to be understood as: treatment-naive control, cytoreductive nephrectomy. Control tumors came from treatment-naive renal cell carcinoma patients who underwent cytoreductive nephrectomy without prior radiation. Every patient had renal cell carcinoma of clear cell pathology. Control tumors used for TCR sequencing were obtained from several females and some twelve males (median age approximately 60 years, range roughly 40 to 82) and were resected from the early 2010s to the mid-2010s. The tumors were dissociated mechanically, digested with collagenase/hyaluronidase at 37 degrees C, processed in gentleMACS C tubes, and kept in liquid nitrogen. The QIAamp DNA Blood Mini Kit (Qiagen) was used to prepare genomic DNA for TCR sequencing. The analyses included just those samples that passed every quality control check.

TCR beta libraries were generated from genomic DNA with the immunoSEQ kit, following the manufacturer's recommendations. Library preparation used a first multiplex PCR with proprietary primers, then a second PCR adding unique barcodes, with bead cleanups after each round. A kit-provided positive control reaction and a negative control reaction were included in every sample batch. The final libraries were assessed on an Agilent 4200 TapeStation D1000 ScreenTape, pooled by volume, and quantified by qPCR. An Illumina NextSeq500 fitted with a MidOutput 150-cycle cartridge performed the sequencing, running 156 Read1 cycles and 15 Index1 cycles with the kit's custom primers. The pooled library was loaded at approximately 1 pM, and roughly 20% PhiX control was spiked in. In the original analysis: The vendor-processed data were analyzed in R, and a clonotype was defined as all T cells that share the same CDR3 nucleotide sequence. In the clone abundance analyses, frequencies in each sample were normalized to that sample's 10,000 most abundant clones. Public T cell clones, which averaged fewer than five per sample, were excluded before analysis. The dominant motif analysis was done with ImmunoMap using the PAM10 matrix, a gap penalty of 30, and a homology threshold of 0.3, and motifs with a cumulative frequency of at least 0.01 were considered dominant. The clones in this table, taken by TCRdb from immuneACCESS, are in-frame only. Not every clone is retained; where verified, under half of the shortfall comes from an unresolved V gene, and the cause of the rest is unknown. V and J calls and clone size follow that table, whereas D and trimming were derived from the DNA. Across this sample there are about 10,000 clones, with 50% to 65% seen only once. The ten top clones hold 8.5% to 10% of the sample.

Study-wide findings and limitations: Intratumoral heterogeneity went uncaptured because the only tumor material available was small regions of 0.95 to 1 g. Compared with controls, irradiated tumors had higher TCR clonality, as the top 100 clonotypes made up an average of approximately 54% of the repertoire, versus roughly 40% in nephrectomy-only tumors. A greater number of dominant CDR3 motifs was detected in irradiated tumors than in control tumors, and a larger share of the repertoire was occupied by these motifs in irradiated tumors than in control tumors. Effects of radiation dose or scheduling on the TCR repertoire could not be addressed with the single-armed trial design.

The sequencing used tumor tissue, collected from a patient whose treatment was nephrectomy without radiotherapy. The sequence was collected from a man aged 40-49 years with renal cell carcinoma. Recombination connected TRBV29-1 to TRBJ1-1; 7 bases in the middle match TRBD1. The DNA reads as follows: TGCAGCGTCAATCAGGGGGGCGTCTCTGAAGCTTTCTTT. This yields the protein CSVNQGGVSEAFF.